A selection of T cell receptor beta chains follows, all from one sample in a study of monozygotic twins with inflammatory bowel disease. TCRdb reprocessed the 5' RACE reads and keeps a single row for each CDR3 protein, giving no DNA. This sample's table has approximately 340,000 distinct CDR3 sequences. Sequenced material: blood. The receptors derive from a human donor with ulcerative colitis or Crohn's disease, or a healthy co-twin of an affected twin (not recorded which). Both conserved end residues are part of each CDR3. Each record gives: J gene, V gene, CDR3 protein.

J: TRBJ2-7; V: TRBV6-1; CDR3: CASSVDRDLSYEQYF
J: TRBJ1-4; V: TRBV5-1; CDR3: CASSTGQGTDEKLFF
J: TRBJ2-1; V: TRBV14; CDR3: CASRPTTSSGGSFSEQFF
J: TRBJ1-6; V: TRBV6-1; CDR3: CASSELPQGDSPLHF
J: TRBJ2-2; V: TRBV28; CDR3: CASSPRAANTGELFF
J: TRBJ2-7; V: TRBV27; CDR3: CASSLAFEGYEQYF
J: TRBJ2-7; V: TRBV7-3; CDR3: CASSPGRSRSEQYF
J: TRBJ2-6; V: TRBV5-1; CDR3: CASSFPLSGANVLTF
J: TRBJ1-6; V: TRBV27; CDR3: CASSFHEDLGNSPLHF
J: TRBJ1-1; V: TRBV29-1; CDR3: CSASGGLNTEAFF
J: TRBJ2-5; V: TRBV6-1; CDR3: CASSELGTQETQYF
J: TRBJ1-2; V: TRBV24-1; CDR3: CATRAGEFFGYTF
J: TRBJ1-2; V: TRBV4-3; CDR3: CASSLENLGATNTYTF
J: TRBJ2-5; V: TRBV20-1; CDR3: CSARVLRIQETQYF
J: TRBJ2-2; V: TRBV28; CDR3: CASSVPLWDGELFF